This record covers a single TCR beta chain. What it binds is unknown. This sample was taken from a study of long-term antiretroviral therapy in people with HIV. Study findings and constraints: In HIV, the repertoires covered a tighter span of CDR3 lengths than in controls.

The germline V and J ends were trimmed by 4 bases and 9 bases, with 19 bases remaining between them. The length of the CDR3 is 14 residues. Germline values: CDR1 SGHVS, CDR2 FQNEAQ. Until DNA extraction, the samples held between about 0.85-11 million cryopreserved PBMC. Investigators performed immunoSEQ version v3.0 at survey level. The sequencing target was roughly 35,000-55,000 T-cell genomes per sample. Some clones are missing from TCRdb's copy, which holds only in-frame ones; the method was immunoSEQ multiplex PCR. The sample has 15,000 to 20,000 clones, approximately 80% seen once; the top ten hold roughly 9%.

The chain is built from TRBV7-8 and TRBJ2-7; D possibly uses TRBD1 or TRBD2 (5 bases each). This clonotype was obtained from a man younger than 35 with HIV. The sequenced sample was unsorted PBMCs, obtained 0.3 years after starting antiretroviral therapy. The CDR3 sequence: CASSSPSNRRWQYF. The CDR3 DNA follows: TGTGCCAGCAGCTCCCCCTCCAACAGGAGGTGGCAGTACTTC.